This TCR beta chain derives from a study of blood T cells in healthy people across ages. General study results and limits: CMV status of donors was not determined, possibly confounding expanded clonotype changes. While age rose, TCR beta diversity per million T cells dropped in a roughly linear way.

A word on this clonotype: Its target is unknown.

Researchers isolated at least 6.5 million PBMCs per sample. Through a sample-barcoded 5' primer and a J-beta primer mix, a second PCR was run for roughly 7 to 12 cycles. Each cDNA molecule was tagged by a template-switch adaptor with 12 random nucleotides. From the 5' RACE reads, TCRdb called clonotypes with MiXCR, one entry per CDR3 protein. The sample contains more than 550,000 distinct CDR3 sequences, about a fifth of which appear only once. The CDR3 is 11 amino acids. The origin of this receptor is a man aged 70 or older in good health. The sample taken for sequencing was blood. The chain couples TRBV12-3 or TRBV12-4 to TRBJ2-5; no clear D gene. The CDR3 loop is CAATRVGTQYF. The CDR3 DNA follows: TGTGCAGCAACCCGTGTCGGGACCCAGTACTTC.